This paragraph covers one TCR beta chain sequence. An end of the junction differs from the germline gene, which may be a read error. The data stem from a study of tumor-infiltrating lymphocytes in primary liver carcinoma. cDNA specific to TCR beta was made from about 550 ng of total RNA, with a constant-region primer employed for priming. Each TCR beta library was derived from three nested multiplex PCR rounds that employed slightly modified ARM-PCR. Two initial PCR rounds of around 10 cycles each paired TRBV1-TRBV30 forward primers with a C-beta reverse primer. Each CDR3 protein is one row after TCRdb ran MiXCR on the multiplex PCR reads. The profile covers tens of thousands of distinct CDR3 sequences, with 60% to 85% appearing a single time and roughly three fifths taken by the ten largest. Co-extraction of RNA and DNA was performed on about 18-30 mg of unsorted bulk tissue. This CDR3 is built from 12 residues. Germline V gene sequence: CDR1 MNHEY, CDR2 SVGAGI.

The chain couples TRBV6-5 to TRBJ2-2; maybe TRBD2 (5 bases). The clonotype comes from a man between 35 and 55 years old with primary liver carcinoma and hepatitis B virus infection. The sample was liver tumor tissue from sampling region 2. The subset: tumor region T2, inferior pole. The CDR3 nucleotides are TGTGCCAGCAGTTTCGGAACTGGGGAGCTGGTTTTT. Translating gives CASSFGTGELVF.